The 26 T cell receptor beta chains presented below share a single source sample, sequenced in a study of a mutant IDH1 vaccine in newly diagnosed glioma. The time point was: week 47, end of study. Every vaccine dose comprised 300 ug of mutant IDH1 20-mer peptide plus topical imiquimod. No antigen has been assigned to these receptors. Assay used: immunoSEQ multiplex PCR; TCRdb lists only in-frame clones, some missing. Counted here are about 94,000 clones, nearly 90% occurring once; the ten biggest clones make up roughly 0.74%. The sample was PBMCs, taken from a glioma patient whose treatment included an IDH1 peptide vaccine. All receptors come from a woman in her 50s with glioma.

The rearrangement uses TRBV28 and TRBJ1-3; no reliable D call. Germline CDR1 and CDR2: MDHEN and SYDVKM. This CDR3 spans 14 amino acids. Trimming pared 8 bases from V and 0 bases from J, leaving 11 bases between. The CDR3 here is CASSQSLSGNTIYF. Written as DNA, the CDR3 is TGTGCCAGCTCGCAGTCTCTCTCTGGAAACACCATATATTTT.

This chain joins TRBV9 and TRBJ1-4; TRBD1 might be the D (6 bases). The CDR3 has 15 residues. Per the germline V gene, CDR1 is SGDLS and CDR2 is YYNGEE. V lost 3 bases to trimming and J lost 6 bases, with 15 bases between them. The CDR3 DNA reads as TGTGCCAGCAGCGGAACAGACAGGAGCGATGAAAAACTGTTTTTT. Translation gives CASSGTDRSDEKLFF.

J is TRBJ1-2 and V is TRBV21-1; no DNA check was done on the table's D call, TRBD1. TRBV21-1 is assigned pseudogene status. This CDR3 has 17 amino acids. The CDR3 loop is CASSKGGGQGHDYGYTF. For the CDR3, the DNA is TGTGCCAGCAGCAAAGGGGGGGGACAGGGCCATGACTATGGCTACACCTTC.

The chain links TRBV28 to TRBJ2-2; 10 nucleotides agree with TRBD1. The length of the CDR3 is 15 residues. V gave up 2 bases and J gave up 4 bases; unmatched junction bases: 1. Germline V CDR1 and CDR2: MDHEN, SYDVKM. The CDR3 loop reads CASSLDRGPTGELFF. The CDR3 nucleotides are TGTGCCAGCAGTTTAGACAGGGGGCCCACCGGGGAGCTGTTTTTT. The full variable domain, with the rest looked up from reference TRBV28 and TRBJ2-2, is DVKVTQSSRYLVKRTGEKVFLECVQDMDHENMFWYRQDPGLGLRLIYFSYDVKMKEKGDIPEGYSVSREKKERFSLILESASTNQTSMYLCASSLDRGPTGELFFGEGSRLTVL.

This chain links TRBV11-2 with TRBJ1-2; weak D call: TRBD1 (6 bases). The CDR3 contains 14 residues. The germline V gene encodes CDR1 SGHAT and CDR2 FQNNGV. V lost 1 base and J lost 2, with 8 bases in between. The CDR3 coding sequence is TGTGCCAGCAGCTTAGGTGGACAGAACTATGGCTACACCTTC. It is translated as CASSLGGQNYGYTF. Filled out from reference TRBV11-2 and TRBJ1-2, the complete variable domain reads EAGVAQSPRYKIIEKRQSVAFWCNPISGHATLYWYQQILGQGPKLLIQFQNNGVVDDSQLPKDRFSAERLKGVDSTLKIQPAKLEDSAVYLCASSLGGQNYGYTFGSGTRLTVV.

This chain connects TRBV9 to TRBJ1-5; tentative D call: TRBD1 (6 bases). Germline-derived CDR1 and CDR2 are SGDLS and YYNGEE. The CDR3 totals 14 residues. V lost 0 bases and J 2 bases, leaving 6 bases between the germline ends. In nucleotides, the CDR3 is TGTGCCAGCAGCGTAGCAGGGGGCAATCAGCCCCAGCATTTT. Protein sequence: CASSVAGGNQPQHF.

This sequence joins TRBV7-9 and TRBJ2-7; D not resolved. This CDR3 is 14 amino acids long. The germline V gene has CDR1 SEHNR and CDR2 FQNEAQ (reference sequence). Trimming left V 4 bases short and J 2 bases short, with 12 bases between. CDR3 nucleotide sequence: TGTGCCAGCAGCTCTCGGACCGATACCTACGAGCAGTACTTC. This translates into CASSSRTDTYEQYF. The complete variable domain, with remaining parts taken from reference TRBV7-9 and TRBJ2-7, reads DTGVSQNPRHKITKRGQNVTFRCDPISEHNRLYWYRQTLGQGPEFLTYFQNEAQLEKSRLLSDRFSAERPKGSFSTLEIQRTEQGDSAMYLCASSSRTDTYEQYFGPGTRLTVT.

The rearrangement links TRBV7-9 to TRBJ2-7; 11 positions match TRBD1. J gave up 6 bases and V 3 bases, and 4 bases lay outside the gene matches. The CDR3 sequence is 14 residues long. Germline V lookup: CDR1 SEHNR, CDR2 FQNEAQ (reference sequence). The CDR3 is CASSLGQGVREQYF. The CDR3 nucleotides are TGTGCCAGCAGCTTGGGACAGGGGGTTCGCGAGCAGTACTTC.

The chain uses TRBV5-1 and TRBJ2-2; TRBD2 matches 9 bases. CDR1 is SGHRS, CDR2 YFSETQ, per germline. The CDR3 has 16 amino acids. The junction had 14 bases not matched to a gene; V was cut back by 7 bases and J by 7 bases. The DNA of the CDR3 is TGCGCCAGCCGACCGGGCGGGAGGGGGTTCGGCGGGGAGCTGTTTTTT. Translated, it gives CASRPGGRGFGGELFF.

In its sample, this clone was seen once. The rearrangement links TRBV7-9 to TRBJ2-5, with 8 positions matching TRBD1. The germline gives CDR1 SEHNR, CDR2 FQNEAQ (reference sequence). Trimming removed 6 bases from V and 4 bases from J; junction bases left unmatched: 10. The CDR3 consists of 15 residues. CDR3 bases: TGTGCCAGCAGTAGAACAGGGGGAAGGTCAGAGACCCAGTACTTC. Translation gives CASSRTGGRSETQYF.

The V gene is TRBV27, the J gene TRBJ2-7, with TRBD1 matching 8 bases. There are 12 residues in the CDR3. Germline CDR1 is MNHEY and CDR2 is SMNVEV (reference sequence). The ends lost 6 bases at V and 6 bases at J; junction bases unmatched: 4. Here the CDR3 reads CASRTTGVEQYF. The CDR3 DNA reads TGTGCCAGCAGGACGACAGGGGTCGAGCAGTACTTC.

The chain carries TRBV30 and TRBJ1-5; possible D gene TRBD1, 5 bases. CDR1 is GTSNPN and CDR2 is SVGIG in the germline V gene (reference sequence). Trimming removed 0 bases at V and 6 bases at J, with 15 bases between. This CDR3 contains 15 residues. In nucleotides, the CDR3 is TGTGCCTGGAGTGTACCCAGGCAGGGAGGTCAGCCCCAGCATTTT. Its protein product is CAWSVPRQGGQPQHF.

The V call is TRBV7-9, the J call TRBJ1-2; 8 bases are shared with TRBD1. The CDR3 sequence is 13 residues long. The J segment lost 6 bases and the V segment lost 8 bases, leaving 8 bases of the junction unmatched. CDR1 and CDR2 from the germline V gene are SEHNR and FQNEAQ (reference sequence). The CDR3 is CASHSGGGDGYTF. DNA of the CDR3: TGTGCCAGCCACTCAGGGGGCGGTGATGGCTACACCTTC.

The V gene is TRBV27, the J gene TRBJ2-7; TRBD2 aligns across 10 bases. Trimming cost V 8 bases and J 0 bases; bases outside gene matches: 7. The CDR3 is 15 amino acids. Germline V gene sequence: CDR1 MNHEY, CDR2 SMNVEV (reference sequence). The CDR3 DNA sequence: TGTGCCAGCCTTACCCTAGCGGGAGACTCCTACGAGCAGTACTTC. Translated: CASLTLAGDSYEQYF.

The chain combines TRBV10-3 with TRBJ1-1; D is perhaps TRBD1 (6 bases). CDR3 size: 15 residues. V gave up 0 bases and J gave up 1 base, with 9 bases separating them. Germline CDR1 reads ENHRY; CDR2 reads SYGVKD. The CDR3 bases are TGTGCCATCAGTGAGTCTGGGACAAAGAACACTGAAGCTTTCTTT. Translated, it gives CAISESGTKNTEAFF.

The chain carries TRBV7-9 and TRBJ1-3; D unresolved. Germline loops: CDR1 SEHNR, CDR2 FQNEAQ (reference sequence). The CDR3 runs 15 residues. Trimming cost V 7 bases and J 7 bases, with 20 bases left between them. CDR3 DNA sequence: TGTGCCAGCAACTTCGGGAGTCGCCAACGGAACACCATATATTTT. Its protein product is CASNFGSRQRNTIYF.

The rearrangement uses TRBV28 and TRBJ1-5, with D uncertain. The V and J ends lost 3 bases and 5 bases respectively, with 11 bases between them. The CDR3 contains 14 residues. Germline-derived CDR1 and CDR2 are MDHEN and SYDVKM. The CDR3 DNA reads as TGTGCCAGCAGTTTGGACCAGGAGTATCAGCCCCAGCATTTT. Translated, it gives CASSLDQEYQPQHF.

This chain joins TRBV7-2 and TRBJ2-7; D gene unclear. This CDR3 spans 15 amino acids. CDR1 is SGHTA and CDR2 is FQGNSA in the germline V gene. V lost 1 base, J lost 2 bases, and 12 bases lay in between. DNA for the CDR3: TGTGCCAGCAGCTTAGAGGGTAGCAGGCCCTACGAGCAGTACTTC. Protein sequence: CASSLEGSRPYEQYF.

This chain connects TRBV10-3 to TRBJ2-1, with 7 bases that match TRBD2. J lost 10 bases, V lost 6 bases, and 6 bases had no gene match. Germline loops: CDR1 ENHRY, CDR2 SYGVKD. The CDR3 is made up of 12 amino acids. In DNA form, the CDR3 reads TGTGCCATCAGGAGCGGGACTCGCGAGCAGTTCTTC. Translated, it gives CAIRSGTREQFF.

The rearrangement uses TRBV19 and TRBJ1-5, with D uncertain. The germline V gene encodes CDR1 LNHDA and CDR2 SQIVND (reference sequence). The CDR3 has 15 amino acids. V lost 6 bases and J 6 bases, leaving 18 bases between the germline ends. CDR3 amino acids: CASRLEGPLRQPQHF. The CDR3 DNA reads TGTGCCAGTAGGCTGGAGGGCCCCCTCCGTCAGCCCCAGCATTTT.

The chain links TRBV7-8 to TRBJ2-2; D not resolved. Germline assignment: CDR1 SGHVS and CDR2 FQNEAQ. With 0 bases removed from V and 6 bases from J, the gap between germline ends came to 8 bases. The CDR3 spans 14 residues. Here the CDR3 reads CASSLARLSGELFF. CDR3 nucleotides: TGTGCCAGCAGCTTAGCGCGACTTTCCGGGGAGCTGTTTTTT.

The chain is built from TRBV5-6 and TRBJ1-4; 7 bases are shared with TRBD1. V was clipped by 4 bases and J by 4 bases; unmatched bases: 19. The V gene's germline CDR1 is SGHDT and CDR2 YYEEEE. The CDR3 has 19 residues. The DNA of the CDR3 is TGTGCCAGCAGCCCCATGGGTGCAGGGGGACTAACCCTTAATGAAAAACTGTTTTTT. Amino acids: CASSPMGAGGLTLNEKLFF.

This clone was seen only once. This chain links TRBV18 with TRBJ1-1; no clear D. Germline V lookup: CDR1 KGHSH, CDR2 LQKENI. Trimming took 2 bases from V and 4 from J, leaving 14 bases between them. The CDR3 sequence is 15 residues long. The CDR3 coding sequence is TGTGCCAGCTCACCATCCCGGGAGGATCGCACTGAAGCTTTCTTT. Amino acid sequence: CASSPSREDRTEAFF.

In its sample, this clone was seen a few times. The chain employs TRBV19 and TRBJ1-5, with D unclear. There are 14 residues in the CDR3. V lost 1 base and J lost 2, with 6 bases in between. Germline V CDR1 and CDR2: LNHDA, SQIVND (reference sequence). CDR3 nucleotide sequence: TGTGCCAGTAGTATAGGGCGGGGCAATCAGCCCCAGCATTTT. As protein: CASSIGRGNQPQHF.

In nucleotides, the CDR3 is TGTGCCAGCAGTTTCCACTCCTATGGCTACACCTTC. Protein sequence: CASSFHSYGYTF. V is TRBV28 and J is TRBJ1-2; no reliable D call. Germline V gene lookup returns CDR1 MDHEN and CDR2 SYDVKM. V lost 3 bases and J 4 bases, leaving 6 bases between the germline ends. The CDR3 is made up of 12 amino acids.

The rearrangement uses TRBV18 and TRBJ1-1; the D gene is possibly TRBD1 (5 bases). V was trimmed by 0 bases and J by 1 base, leaving 9 bases between them. The CDR3 is 15 amino acids. In germline, CDR1 is KGHSH, CDR2 LQKENI. The CDR3 here is CASSPPSGTNTEAFF. In DNA, the CDR3 is TGTGCCAGCTCACCACCGTCCGGGACGAACACTGAAGCTTTCTTT.